This T cell receptor (beta chain) was profiled in a study of cytomegalovirus exposure and HLA in healthy donors (dated by TCRdb to 2017 to 2019). A note on the overall study: In an earlier analysis of 450 to 750 of the donors, around 290 Gb of sequence data and 90 million to 130 million unique TCR beta sequences from 150 million to 200 million T cells were reported. Alongside the repertoire data, information on donor age, sex, ethnicity and CMV serostatus was compiled. All discovery cohort repertoires had been generated using a single sequencing platform. Both class I and class II loci were covered by HLA typing, at four-digit resolution. A later analysis re-examined previously published TCR beta repertoires from over 500 donors and added high-resolution HLA genotyping to investigate patterns of TCR occurrence. A later genetic analysis took genome-wide SNP genotypes for about 65% of the 666 donors and used that subset as a discovery cohort. To predict cytomegalovirus infection status, the study brought together high-throughput TCR immunosequencing, statistical association of individual TCRs with disease status, and machine learning. A separate validation cohort of roughly 130 different subjects was used in addition to the 666-subject first cohort. The study aimed to test whether cataloging public T cell receptors could reveal signatures of past pathogen exposure. The T cell repertoires of 666 subjects were profiled by immunosequencing and related to cytomegalovirus serostatus. Among the roughly 410 genotyped donors, approximately 81% belonged to the genetic ancestry cluster associated with self-reported Caucasian donors. In an earlier analysis of several hundred of the donors, high-throughput TCR beta sequencing was used to judge whether each TCR beta V gene segment behaved as functional or pseudogenic. The number of typed donors differed by locus: about 629-640 for A, B, C, DRB1 and DQB1; approximately 520 for DQA1; around 610 for DPA1; and roughly 470 for DPB1. Because of strong linkage in the cohort, roughly five DR-DQ haplotypes were treated as single units for association and clustering. Among almost 400 genotyped donors of the cohort, an average of 235,054 unique TCR beta nucleotide sequences were sequenced per donor, around 20% of them non-productive. An early release that covered roughly 600 HLA-typed donors contained approximately 300 gigabases of sequencing data and about 84 million unique TCR sequences. Rather than using new phenotypic data, the later analysis identified candidate immune exposures from TCR beta sequences and from how often those sequences occurred across donors.

The cohort comprised several hundred healthy bone marrow donors. At the time of sampling, all cohort members were nominally healthy, though unrecorded immune exposures were likely present. The donor was CMV seropositive and was included in the group of 250 to 300 seropositive cohort members. Every donor gave a peripheral blood sample, and the peripheral blood mononuclear cells from that sample were used for TCR beta sequencing. The Qiagen DNeasy Blood Extraction Kit was used to extract genomic DNA from the blood cell samples. Per the germline V gene, SGHDN is the CDR1 and FVKESK is the CDR2. Cut back by 5 bases and 0 bases, the V and J ends lie 14 bases apart. The CDR3, from cysteine to phenylalanine, totals 15 residues. Here the CDR3 DNA is all that survives: 45 bases in frame from base 1. Results and caveats for the whole study, not just this receptor: Most TCR sequences were seen in very few donors, while some public TCRs were found in many individuals. In this cohort, only TCR beta chains were sequenced, and detectable features were limited by the absence of alpha or paired-chain data. In a later analysis, the rate of TCR association differed among HLA loci, with DRB1 alleles having the most associated TCRs and HLA-C alleles having the fewest. For the cohort, immune exposure information was limited to CMV serostatus. Because some donors lacked HLA typing at each locus, the association tests relied only on the typed subset. A further reported finding was that TCR beta sequences accurately predicted the HLA-A and HLA-B alleles for most subjects in the first cohort. Compared with the roughly 720-donor mean, donors in an Asian-associated ancestry cluster had fewer N-insertions in productive TCRs, according to a later genetic analysis. In both the original and validation cohorts, the classifier was reported to diagnose cytomegalovirus status with high specificity and sensitivity. A later analysis reported that several top co-occurrence clusters appeared linked to parvovirus B19, influenza, CMV and Epstein-Barr virus. The study listed 164 TCR beta chains as associated with cytomegalovirus. The authors suggested that the approach could potentially be generalized to other disease states and immunological phenotypes. The presence/absence analyses assumed that sequencing depth was roughly uniform across donors, and that assumption may not be true. In an earlier analysis of some 640 of the donors, most TCR beta V segments were observed in productive rearrangements about 87% or about 30% of the time, broadly matching IMGT annotations. Assigning TCR associations to individual alleles was difficult when HLA alleles, especially DR and DQ, strongly co-occurred. Because counts were too low, roughly 18 rarely observed V segments, including chromosome 9 orphons, were left out of the earlier analysis of several hundred of the donors. A few of the identified cytomegalovirus-associated TCR beta chains were confirmed in vitro to be specific for cytomegalovirus antigens. Some IMGT-functional V segments, including TRBV6-2 and TRBV6-3, could not be distinguished by the 87-base-pair reads and were therefore excluded. In a later analysis, most CMV-associated TCR beta chains were found to appear HLA-restricted, with HLA associations seemingly driven largely by CMV exposure. Specific HLA alleles were associated with around 18,000 TCR beta sequences at a false discovery rate of 0.05 in a later analysis. Compared with equally common non-associated chains, HLA-associated TCR beta chains in a later analysis were more clonally expanded and had lower generation probabilities. V-gene and J-gene trimming of TCR beta chains was associated with a missense DCLRE1C variant in a later genetic analysis, and the association was replicated in an independent cohort. Correlated functional status among segregating V segments might reflect linkage disequilibrium, but an unknown experimental factor could not be ruled out. A group of highly shared sequence variants was considered likely to be a technical artifact of the sequencing pipeline.

To prepare the library, the immunoSEQ multiplex PCR assay was applied. For the multiplex PCR, a mixture combining 60 forward primers for TCR Vbeta segments and 13 reverse primers for TCR Jbeta segments was used. The CDR3 region of rearranged TCR beta genes was amplified from genomic DNA with a multiplex PCR assay. Amplified TCR beta libraries were sequenced as 87-base-pair reads on the Illumina HiSeq System. Processing in the source paper ran as follows. A later analysis counted tens of millions of unique TCR beta chains across the 500 to 850 repertoires, and roughly 11 million of these chains were shared by at least two donors. Raw reads were error-corrected and collapsed into unique sequences by a nearest-neighbor algorithm in which closely related sequences were merged to remove PCR and sequencing errors. Alignment of CDR3 sequences to IMGT reference sequences was used to assign V, D and J gene segments. For a sequence to be retained, a match of at least six nucleotides to both a V gene segment and a J gene segment was required. A rearrangement was called productive if the CDR3 had no stop codons and remained in frame with V and J, and every other rearrangement was called non-productive. CDR3 was defined according to IMGT convention as the region running from the second conserved V-encoded cysteine to the conserved J-encoded phenylalanine. In an earlier analysis of roughly 580 of the donors, sequences lacking an unambiguous match to a single V gene segment were excluded. In an earlier analysis of almost 600 of the donors, a V segment was called functional when productive rearrangements were above 56.7%, and segregating when the standard deviation between donors exceeded 5%. A statistical classification framework was built for diagnosing cytomegalovirus status from the catalog of TCR beta chain sequences. V and J gene assignment, in a later analysis, came from comparing TCR nucleotide sequences with IMGT/GENE-DB human TR gene sequences. The TCRdist pipeline was used in a later analysis to assign CDR3 sequences and most-parsimonious VDJ recombination scenarios. In a later analysis, every TCR beta chain was defined by the combination of its CDR3 amino acid sequence and its V-gene family, and reads without a unique V-gene family were dropped. As a way to deal with suspected cross-contamination and a sequencing artifact, a later analysis dropped approximately 590 nucleotide sequences that were highly shared and had low generation probability. In a later analysis, a clonal expansion index for each public chain was calculated from normalized within-repertoire ranks of inferred template counts. Generation probabilities in a later analysis came from a VDJ recombination model fitted to out-of-frame rearrangements, and those results were checked against IGoR. A later analysis scored TCR-TCR, TCR-HLA and TCR-CMV co-occurrence with hypergeometric tests, applying a repertoire-size bias correction to TCR pairs. A later analysis estimated false discovery rates by permuting HLA or CMV assignments 20 times. A later analysis grouped co-occurring TCRs with DBSCAN, adding TCRdist sequence similarity when clustering within HLA-allele-positive subsets. Repertoires with fewer than 30,000 or more than 120,000 public chains, plus five repertoires with anomalous nucleotide sharing, were excluded from co-occurrence clustering. TCRdb took this table from immuneACCESS and kept in-frame rearrangements with V and J called. Such tables lack part of the clones; where checked against another copy, unresolved V genes explain under half of the gap, and the rest is unexplained. D and trimming were read from the DNA, whereas the V and J calls and clone size are those reported in that table. This sample gives some 150,000 clones in total; 55% to 80% of them show up just once. The ten largest clones represent under 7.5% of the sample.

Points on this clone: Its antigen is currently not known. Base quality data are lacking; no much larger clone is found one base away.

This receptor was taken from a woman aged 60-75 years in good health and CMV-seropositive. The sequenced material came from PBMCs. Rearrangement joined TRBV14 to TRBJ2-7, with a tentative D gene TRBD2 over 5 matching bases. The CDR3 corresponds to CASSFLTAASYEQYF. The nucleotide sequence reads TGTGCCAGCAGCTTTCTCACAGCGGCCTCCTACGAGCAGTACTTC.